This is a list of T cell receptor beta chains from one sample in a study of vaccination effects on CD4 cells after COVID-19. Their antigen targets remain unknown. Some clones are missing from TCRdb's copy, which holds only in-frame ones; the method was immunoSEQ multiplex PCR. The sample consists of approximately 47,000 clones, about 70% of them appearing once. This specimen consisted of CD4+ T cells from PBMCs cultured without peptide, obtained after COVID-19 vaccination. These receptors were collected from a human donor who received a COVID-19 vaccine. Both conserved end residues are part of each CDR3. The order of the fields is V gene, D gene, clone size, J gene, CDR3 DNA, CDR3 protein. The D gene is left open where the match is weak. Clone size appears in some rows only: once, few, many, or a class for an expanded clone.

v_call: TRBV7-2; d_call: -; clone_size: few; j_call: TRBJ2-7; cdr3_nt: TGTGCCAGCAGCAAAATCCATGCCTACGAGCAGTACTTC; cdr3_aa: CASSKIHAYEQYF
v_call: TRBV7-9; d_call: -; clone_size: -; j_call: TRBJ1-1; cdr3_nt: TGTGCCAGCAGCTTAGCGGGGGGGAACACTGAAGCTTTCTTT; cdr3_aa: CASSLAGGNTEAFF
v_call: TRBV6-5; d_call: -; clone_size: -; j_call: TRBJ2-7; cdr3_nt: TGTGCCAGCAGGCCCACAGTTGCCTCCTACGAGCAGTACTTC; cdr3_aa: CASRPTVASYEQYF
v_call: TRBV5-1; d_call: -; clone_size: -; j_call: TRBJ1-4; cdr3_nt: TGCGCCAGCAGCTTGAACTCTGGCCTGAATGAAAAACTGTTTTTT; cdr3_aa: CASSLNSGLNEKLFF
v_call: TRBV19; d_call: TRBD2; clone_size: -; j_call: TRBJ2-2; cdr3_nt: TGTGCCAGTAGTACTTGGAGCGGGAGGGCCTTGGGGAACACCGGGGAGCTGTTTTTT; cdr3_aa: CASSTWSGRALGNTGELFF
v_call: TRBV18; d_call: -; clone_size: few; j_call: TRBJ1-5; cdr3_nt: TGTGCCAGCTCACCAGGGTATAGCAATCAGCCCCAGCATTTT; cdr3_aa: CASSPGYSNQPQHF
v_call: TRBV5-4; d_call: -; clone_size: medium-sized; j_call: TRBJ2-3; cdr3_nt: TGTGCCAGCAGCCCGTCTATAAGGAATCCAGATACGCAGTATTTT; cdr3_aa: CASSPSIRNPDTQYF
v_call: TRBV6-2/TRBV6-3; d_call: -; clone_size: -; j_call: TRBJ1-3; cdr3_nt: TGTGCCAGCAGTTACTCTTCGACGAGCTCTGGAAACACCATATATTTT; cdr3_aa: CASSYSSTSSGNTIYF
v_call: TRBV9; d_call: -; clone_size: -; j_call: TRBJ1-2; cdr3_nt: TGTGCCAGCAGCTCTGACAGCTTCTATGGCTACACCTTC; cdr3_aa: CASSSDSFYGYTF
v_call: TRBV9; d_call: -; clone_size: -; j_call: TRBJ2-3; cdr3_nt: TGTGCCAGCAGCGTCCAGGGTAGCACAGATACGCAGTATTTT; cdr3_aa: CASSVQGSTDTQYF
v_call: TRBV2; d_call: -; clone_size: -; j_call: TRBJ1-5; cdr3_nt: TGTGCCAGCAGCCCCATATCGAACAATCAGCCCCAGCATTTT; cdr3_aa: CASSPISNNQPQHF
v_call: TRBV6-6; d_call: TRBD1; clone_size: -; j_call: TRBJ2-7; cdr3_nt: TGTGCCAGCCAGGGGGCGAGAGGCGAGCAGTACTTC; cdr3_aa: CASQGARGEQYF
v_call: TRBV12-3/TRBV12-4; d_call: -; clone_size: -; j_call: TRBJ2-5; cdr3_nt: TGTGCCAGCAGTTACCCTGGGTCGGAGACCCAGTACTTC; cdr3_aa: CASSYPGSETQYF
v_call: TRBV12-3/TRBV12-4; d_call: -; clone_size: -; j_call: TRBJ1-1; cdr3_nt: TGTGCCAGCAGTGGGTTGATGGACACTGAAGCTTTCTTT; cdr3_aa: CASSGLMDTEAFF
v_call: TRBV30; d_call: -; clone_size: once; j_call: TRBJ2-5; cdr3_nt: TGTGCCTGGAGTGTGTTGTGGCAGTCAGAGACCCAGTACTTC; cdr3_aa: CAWSVLWQSETQYF
v_call: TRBV18; d_call: -; clone_size: -; j_call: TRBJ2-6; cdr3_nt: TGTGCCAGCTCATCCTACAGGGAGGCCAACGTCCTGACTTTC; cdr3_aa: CASSSYREANVLTF
v_call: TRBV5-4; d_call: TRBD1; clone_size: -; j_call: TRBJ2-5; cdr3_nt: TGTGCCAGCAGCTTGGAAGGGGGCGACGCAGAGACCCAGTACTTC; cdr3_aa: CASSLEGGDAETQYF
v_call: TRBV19; d_call: TRBD1; clone_size: -; j_call: TRBJ1-2; cdr3_nt: TGTGCCAGTAGTTTTGGGGACAGGAAAAATGGCTACACCTTC; cdr3_aa: CASSFGDRKNGYTF
v_call: TRBV4-1; d_call: -; clone_size: -; j_call: TRBJ1-1; cdr3_nt: TGCGCCAGCAGCCAAGTTTTGTGGGGACTAGGAGGGGTCACTGAAGCTTTCTTT; cdr3_aa: CASSQVLWGLGGVTEAFF
v_call: TRBV5-4; d_call: -; clone_size: few; j_call: TRBJ2-5; cdr3_nt: TGTGCCAGCAGCGCGGGTGGCAGGGGAGGAGAGACCCAGTACTTC; cdr3_aa: CASSAGGRGGETQYF
v_call: TRBV7-9; d_call: -; clone_size: -; j_call: TRBJ2-7; cdr3_nt: TGTGCCAGCAGCTCATTTGACGGACCCTACGAGCAGTACTTC; cdr3_aa: CASSSFDGPYEQYF